These T cell receptor beta chains were read from a single sample in a study of identical twins. Using its own MiXCR run on the 5' RACE reads, TCRdb lists one record per CDR3 protein. The sample comprises 350,000 to 450,000 distinct CDR3 sequences, less than 20% of which are singletons, and approximately 12% rests with the top ten. Material for sequencing was naive T cells sorted from blood. These receptors all stem from a man over 45 in good health. Each CDR3 is given with its conserved first and last residue. The D gene is left open where the match is weak. Expanded clones are given a class, and other clones once, few, many or no size at all.

TGTGCCAGTAGTATCGGGACATCCCGGCGGGATCAGCCCCAGCATTTT CASSIGTSRRDQPQHF NA NA TRBJ1-5 TRBV19
TGCAGTGCTAGATCCGGTTCGAGCACAGATACGCAGTATTTT CSARSGSSTDTQYF NA many TRBJ2-3 TRBV20-1
TGTGCCATCAGTGATCTCACCGGGGAGCTGTTTTTT CAISDLTGELFF NA many TRBJ2-2 TRBV10-3
TGCGCCAGCAGTACAGGTTTGGGGGCGCAGTATTTT CASSTGLGAQYF NA NA TRBJ2-3 TRBV10-1
TGCGCCAGCAGCCAAGATCCGGGTTTCTCTGGGGCCAACGTCCTGACTTTC CASSQDPGFSGANVLTF NA NA TRBJ2-6 TRBV4-3
TGCGCCAGCAGCGCGCTAGCGGAGTCCTACAATGAGCAGTTCTTC CASSALAESYNEQFF TRBD2 few TRBJ2-1 TRBV5-1
TGCAGTGCTAGTTCCGGGGGAGTTGATCGCGAGCAGTACTTC CSASSGGVDREQYF NA NA TRBJ2-7 TRBV20-1
TGCGCCAGCAGCCAAGAGTTGCTAGCGGGAGTGGTGCAGTTCTTC CASSQELLAGVVQFF TRBD2 few TRBJ2-1 TRBV4-3
TGCAGTGCTAGAGATTCGGTCGGCGGGACTAGCGGGGGGGCCACAGATACGCAGTATTTT CSARDSVGGTSGGATDTQYF TRBD2 once TRBJ2-3 TRBV20-1
TGCGCCAGCAGCCAAGAGGCGGTGGGGCTCAATGAGCAGTTCTTC CASSQEAVGLNEQFF NA few TRBJ2-1 TRBV4-3
TGTGCCAGCAGCTTAGACGGGGGGGCTTCCGAGCAGTACTTC CASSLDGGASEQYF TRBD2 NA TRBJ2-7 TRBV7-9
TGTGCCAGCAGTCTACTGGGACCGCGCTACGAGCAGTACTTC CASSLLGPRYEQYF NA NA TRBJ2-7 TRBV12-3/TRBV12-4
TGCAGTGCCAAGACAGGGGCCAGCAATCAGCCCCAGCATTTT CSAKTGASNQPQHF TRBD1 few TRBJ1-5 TRBV20-1
TGTGCCAGCAGCTACGGAGGCGGGGAGCTGTTTTTT CASSYGGGELFF NA few TRBJ2-2 TRBV11-2
TGTGCCAGCAGAACCTCCGGGACTAGCACAGATACGCAGTATTTT CASRTSGTSTDTQYF NA NA TRBJ2-3 TRBV2
TGTGCCAGCAGTTCGGGCGTGGCTCACACTGAAGCTTTCTTT CASSSGVAHTEAFF NA many TRBJ1-1 TRBV12-3/TRBV12-4
TGTGCCAGCAGTTTAGCGGGACTAGCGGGGGGGCGGGAGACCCAGTACTTC CASSLAGLAGGRETQYF TRBD2 NA TRBJ2-5 TRBV12-3/TRBV12-4
TGTGCCAGCAGTCTGGGACTAGCGGGAGCCCAACAGTATTTT CASSLGLAGAQQYF TRBD2 few TRBJ2-3 TRBV27
TGCAGTGCTAGAGCGTTCACTAAAAGCTCCTACAATGAGCAGTTCTTC CSARAFTKSSYNEQFF NA many TRBJ2-1 TRBV20-1
TGCGCCAGCAGCCTGGCGCAGGAGTCAGAGACCCAGTACTTC CASSLAQESETQYF NA NA TRBJ2-5 TRBV5-1
TGTGCCAGCAGACGGGAGGGACTAGCGGGAGCCTCTGGACACAATGAGCAGTTCTTC CASRREGLAGASGHNEQFF TRBD2 NA TRBJ2-1 TRBV2
TGTGCCAGCAGTTTAATCGGGGCCCTTGGCAATCAGCCCCAGCATTTT CASSLIGALGNQPQHF NA NA TRBJ1-5 TRBV27
TGTGCCAGCAGTTTTGTGAGGAGGCCTGCGCAGTATTTT CASSFVRRPAQYF NA few TRBJ2-3 TRBV12-3/TRBV12-4
TGTGCCAGCAGTTACTCGTTAGCGGGGGACTACAATGAGCAGTTCTTC CASSYSLAGDYNEQFF TRBD2 many TRBJ2-1 TRBV6-5
TGTGCCAGCAGTTGGGGGAGTGAGCAGTTCTTC CASSWGSEQFF NA many TRBJ2-1 TRBV7-9
TGTGCCAGCAGCTTTTCGTCTCTAGCGGCCTCCTACAATGAGCAGTTCTTC CASSFSSLAASYNEQFF TRBD2 NA TRBJ2-1 TRBV7-6
TGCGCCAGCAGTCGCGCATTGGACAGGGGATGGGATGAGCAGTTCTTC CASSRALDRGWDEQFF TRBD1 NA TRBJ2-1 TRBV4-1
TGTGCCAGCAGTTTAGGGGGCCCCAAGACTGAAGCTTTCTTT CASSLGGPKTEAFF NA many TRBJ1-1 TRBV12-3/TRBV12-4
TGCAGCGCTCCCTCTGGAGGCGGGTACCGGGCTGGGGAGCAGTTCTTC CSAPSGGGYRAGEQFF NA many TRBJ2-1 TRBV29-1
TGCGCCAGCAGAGCCGAGTCTATATCCTACGAGCAGTACTTC CASRAESISYEQYF NA NA TRBJ2-7 TRBV10-2
TGTGCCAGCTCACCCGACGGCCTTGCGACCTACGAGCAGTACTTC CASSPDGLATYEQYF NA many TRBJ2-7 TRBV18
TGTGCCAGCATTAGCGGGGGAAACAATGAGCAGTTCTTC CASISGGNNEQFF TRBD2 NA TRBJ2-1 TRBV6-5